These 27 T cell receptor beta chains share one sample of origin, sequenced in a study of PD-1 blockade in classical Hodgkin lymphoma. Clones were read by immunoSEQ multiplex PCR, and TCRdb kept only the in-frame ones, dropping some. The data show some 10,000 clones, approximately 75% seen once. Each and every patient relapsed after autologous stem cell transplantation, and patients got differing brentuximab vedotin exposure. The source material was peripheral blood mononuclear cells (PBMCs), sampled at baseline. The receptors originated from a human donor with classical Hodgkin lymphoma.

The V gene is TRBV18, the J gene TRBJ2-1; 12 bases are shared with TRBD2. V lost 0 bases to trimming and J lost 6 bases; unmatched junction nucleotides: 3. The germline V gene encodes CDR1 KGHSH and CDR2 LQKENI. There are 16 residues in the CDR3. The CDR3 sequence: CASSPPLLAGGNEQFF. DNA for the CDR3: TGTGCCAGCTCACCACCGTTACTAGCGGGGGGCAATGAGCAGTTCTTC.

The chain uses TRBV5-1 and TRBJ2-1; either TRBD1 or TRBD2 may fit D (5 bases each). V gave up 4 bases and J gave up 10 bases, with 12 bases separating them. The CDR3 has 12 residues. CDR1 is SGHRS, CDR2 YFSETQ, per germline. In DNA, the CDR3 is TGCGCCAGCAGCACCTCCGGGACCGAGCAGTTCTTC. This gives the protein CASSTSGTEQFF. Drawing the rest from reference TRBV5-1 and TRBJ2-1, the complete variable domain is KAGVTQTPRYLIKTRGQQVTLSCSPISGHRSVSWYQQTPGQGLQFLFEYFSETQRNKGNFPGRFSGRQFSNSRSEMNVSTLELGDSALYLCASSTSGTEQFFGPGTRLTVL.

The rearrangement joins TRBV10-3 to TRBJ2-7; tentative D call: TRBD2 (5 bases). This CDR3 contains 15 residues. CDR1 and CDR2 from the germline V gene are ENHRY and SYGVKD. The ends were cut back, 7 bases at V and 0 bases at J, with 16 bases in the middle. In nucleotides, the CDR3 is TGTGCCATCACCGAATCGACGGGGAGCTCCTACGAGCAGTACTTC. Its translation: CAITESTGSSYEQYF.

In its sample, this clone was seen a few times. The chain's CDR3 is CASSPSIRWDEQYF. CDR3 coding DNA: TGTGCCAGCTCACCAAGTATTAGGTGGGACGAGCAGTACTTC. This sequence joins TRBV18 and TRBJ2-7; D remains ambiguous. Germline lookup yields CDR1 KGHSH and CDR2 LQKENI. V was clipped by 2 bases and J by 5 bases, with 13 bases between them. The CDR3 length is 14 residues. Full variable domain (rest looked up from reference TRBV18 and TRBJ2-7): NAGVMQNPRHLVRRRGQEARLRCSPMKGHSHVYWYRQLPEEGLKFMVYLQKENIIDESGMPKERFSAEFPKEGPSILRIQQVVRGDSAAYFCASSPSIRWDEQYFGPGTRLTVT.

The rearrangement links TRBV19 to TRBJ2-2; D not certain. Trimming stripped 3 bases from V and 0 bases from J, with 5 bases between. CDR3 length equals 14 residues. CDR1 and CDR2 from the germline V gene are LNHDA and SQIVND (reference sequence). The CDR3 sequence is CASSIRPNTGELFF. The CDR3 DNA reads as TGTGCCAGTAGTATTCGACCGAACACCGGGGAGCTGTTTTTT. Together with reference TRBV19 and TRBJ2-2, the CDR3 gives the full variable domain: DGGITQSPKYLFRKEGQNVTLSCEQNLNHDAMYWYRQDPGQGLRLIYYSQIVNDFQKGDIAEGYSVSREKKESFPLTVTSAQKNPTAFYLCASSIRPNTGELFFGEGSRLTVL.

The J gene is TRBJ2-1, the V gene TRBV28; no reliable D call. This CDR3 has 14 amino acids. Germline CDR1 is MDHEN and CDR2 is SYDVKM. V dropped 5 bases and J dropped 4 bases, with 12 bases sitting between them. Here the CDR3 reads CASSPPSPYNEQFF. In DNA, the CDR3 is TGTGCCAGCAGTCCCCCAAGTCCTTACAATGAGCAGTTCTTC.

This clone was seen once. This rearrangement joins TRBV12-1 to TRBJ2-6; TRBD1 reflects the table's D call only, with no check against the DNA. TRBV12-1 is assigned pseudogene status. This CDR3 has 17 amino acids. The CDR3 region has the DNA TGTGCCAGCAGCCCACGCGTAGGACAAAGTCGGGCCAACGTCCTGACTTTC. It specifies CASSPRVGQSRANVLTF.

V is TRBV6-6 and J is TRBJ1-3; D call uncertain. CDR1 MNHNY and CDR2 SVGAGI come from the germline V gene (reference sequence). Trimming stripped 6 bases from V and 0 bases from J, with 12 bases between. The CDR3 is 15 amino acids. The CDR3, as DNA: TGTGCCAGCAGCCACAGCGCGTTCTCTGGAAACACCATATATTTT. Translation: CASSHSAFSGNTIYF.

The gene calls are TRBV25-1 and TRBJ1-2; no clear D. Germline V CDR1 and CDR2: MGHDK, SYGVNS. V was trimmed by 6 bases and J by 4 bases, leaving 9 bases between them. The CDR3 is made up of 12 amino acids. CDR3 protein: CASSETAYGYTF. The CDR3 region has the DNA TGTGCCAGCAGCGAGACGGCCTATGGCTACACCTTC.

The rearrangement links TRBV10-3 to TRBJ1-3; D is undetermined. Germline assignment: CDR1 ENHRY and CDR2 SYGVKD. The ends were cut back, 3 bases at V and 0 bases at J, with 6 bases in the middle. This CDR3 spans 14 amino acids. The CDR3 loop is CAISDGRSGNTIYF. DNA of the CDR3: TGTGCCATCAGTGATGGGCGCTCTGGAAACACCATATATTTT.

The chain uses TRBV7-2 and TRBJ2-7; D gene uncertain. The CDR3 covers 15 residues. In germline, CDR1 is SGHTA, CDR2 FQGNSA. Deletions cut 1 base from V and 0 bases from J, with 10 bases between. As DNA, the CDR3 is TGTGCCAGCAGCTTAGGACTGGCCCACTCCTACGAGCAGTACTTC. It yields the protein CASSLGLAHSYEQYF. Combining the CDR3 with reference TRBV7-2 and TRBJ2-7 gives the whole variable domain GAGVSQSPSNKVTEKGKDVELRCDPISGHTALYWYRQSLGQGLEFLIYFQGNSAPDKSGLPSDRFSAERTGGSVSTLTIQRTQQEDSAVYLCASSLGLAHSYEQYFGPGTRLTVT.

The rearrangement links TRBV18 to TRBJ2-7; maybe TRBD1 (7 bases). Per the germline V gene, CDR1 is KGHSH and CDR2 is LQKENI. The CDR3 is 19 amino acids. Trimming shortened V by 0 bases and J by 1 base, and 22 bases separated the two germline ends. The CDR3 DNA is TGTGCCAGCTCACCACCCTTGCGGGGAGAGGGGGCTTTATCCTACGAGCAGTACTTC. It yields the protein CASSPPLRGEGALSYEQYF.

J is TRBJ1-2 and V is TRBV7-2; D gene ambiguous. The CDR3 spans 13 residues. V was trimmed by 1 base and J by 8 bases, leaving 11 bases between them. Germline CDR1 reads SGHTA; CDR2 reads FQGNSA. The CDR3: CASSLGRGAGYTF. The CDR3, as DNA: TGTGCCAGCAGCTTAGGCCGGGGTGCAGGCTACACCTTC.

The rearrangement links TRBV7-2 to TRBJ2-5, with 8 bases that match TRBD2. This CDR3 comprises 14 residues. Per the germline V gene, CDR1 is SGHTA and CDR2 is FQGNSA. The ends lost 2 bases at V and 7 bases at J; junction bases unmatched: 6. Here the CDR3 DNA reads TGTGCCAGCAGCTTAATTGGTGCGGGGGGGACCCAGTACTTC. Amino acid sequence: CASSLIGAGGTQYF.

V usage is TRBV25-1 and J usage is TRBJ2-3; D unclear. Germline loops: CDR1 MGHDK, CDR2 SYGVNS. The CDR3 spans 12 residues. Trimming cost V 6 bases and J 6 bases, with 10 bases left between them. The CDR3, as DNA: TGTGCCAGCAGCCTGCTGGGGGATACGCAGTATTTT. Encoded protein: CASSLLGDTQYF.

CDR3 nucleotides: TGCGCCAGCAGCTACACAGGTGCAACTAATGAAAAACTGTTTTTT. Translation gives CASSYTGATNEKLFF. V usage is TRBV5-1 and J usage is TRBJ1-4; D perhaps matches TRBD1 (5 bases). The germline V gene encodes CDR1 SGHRS and CDR2 YFSETQ. Trimming took off 3 bases at V and 0 bases at J, with 9 bases between the two ends. There are 15 residues in the CDR3.

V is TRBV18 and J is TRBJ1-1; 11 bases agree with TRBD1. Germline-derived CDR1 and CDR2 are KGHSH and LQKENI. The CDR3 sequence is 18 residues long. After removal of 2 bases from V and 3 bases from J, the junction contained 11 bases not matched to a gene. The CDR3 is CASSPRRTGGTSDTEAFF. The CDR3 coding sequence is TGTGCCAGCTCACCAAGGCGGACAGGGGGCACCTCGGACACTGAAGCTTTCTTT.

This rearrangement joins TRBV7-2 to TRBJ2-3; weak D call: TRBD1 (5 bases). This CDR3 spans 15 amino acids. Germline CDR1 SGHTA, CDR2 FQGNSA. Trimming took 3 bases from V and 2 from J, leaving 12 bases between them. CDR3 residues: CASSFRTIDTDTQYF. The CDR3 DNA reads TGTGCCAGCAGCTTTAGGACAATAGACACAGATACGCAGTATTTT.

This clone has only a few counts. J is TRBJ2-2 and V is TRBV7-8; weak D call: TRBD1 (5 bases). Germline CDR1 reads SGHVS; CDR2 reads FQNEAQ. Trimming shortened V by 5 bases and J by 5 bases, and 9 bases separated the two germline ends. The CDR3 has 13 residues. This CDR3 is CASSHQGTGELFF. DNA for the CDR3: TGTGCCAGCAGCCATCAGGGTACCGGGGAGCTGTTTTTT. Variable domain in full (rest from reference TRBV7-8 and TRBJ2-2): GAGVSQSPRYKVAKRGQDVALRCDPISGHVSLFWYQQALGQGPEFLTYFQNEAQLDKSGLPSDRFFAERPEGSVSTLKIQRTQQEDSAVYLCASSHQGTGELFFGEGSRLTVL.

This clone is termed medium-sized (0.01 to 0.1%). The CDR3: CASRQEVQGGNIQYF. CDR3 nucleotides: TGCGCCAGCCGCCAGGAGGTACAGGGTGGGAACATTCAGTACTTC. V gene TRBV5-1 combines with J gene TRBJ2-4; possible D gene TRBD1, 6 bases. Trimming removed 7 bases from V and 7 bases from J, with 21 bases in between. The CDR3 spans 15 residues. Germline-derived CDR1 and CDR2 are SGHRS and YFSETQ. Full variable domain (outside the CDR3, taken from reference TRBV5-1 and TRBJ2-4): KAGVTQTPRYLIKTRGQQVTLSCSPISGHRSVSWYQQTPGQGLQFLFEYFSETQRNKGNFPGRFSGRQFSNSRSEMNVSTLELGDSALYLCASRQEVQGGNIQYFGAGTRLSVL.

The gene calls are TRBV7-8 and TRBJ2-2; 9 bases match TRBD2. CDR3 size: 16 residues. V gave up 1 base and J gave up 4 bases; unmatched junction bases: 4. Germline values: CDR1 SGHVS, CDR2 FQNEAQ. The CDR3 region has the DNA TGTGCCAGCAGCTTAGTTGGCGGGGGGGTCACCGGGGAGCTGTTTTTT. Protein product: CASSLVGGGVTGELFF.

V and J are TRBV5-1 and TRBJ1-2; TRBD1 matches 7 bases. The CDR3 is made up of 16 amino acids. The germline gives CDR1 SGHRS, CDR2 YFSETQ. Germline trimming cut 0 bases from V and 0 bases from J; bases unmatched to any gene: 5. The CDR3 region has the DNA TGCGCCAGCAGCTTGGGAGGGACAGCCGCTAACTATGGCTACACCTTC. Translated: CASSLGGTAANYGYTF.

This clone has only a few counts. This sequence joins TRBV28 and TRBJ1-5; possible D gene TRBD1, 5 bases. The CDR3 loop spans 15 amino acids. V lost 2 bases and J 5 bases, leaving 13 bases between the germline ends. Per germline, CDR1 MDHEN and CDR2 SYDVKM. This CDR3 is CASSLAGSLHQPQHF. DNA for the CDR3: TGTGCCAGCAGTTTAGCAGGGAGTCTCCATCAGCCCCAGCATTTT.

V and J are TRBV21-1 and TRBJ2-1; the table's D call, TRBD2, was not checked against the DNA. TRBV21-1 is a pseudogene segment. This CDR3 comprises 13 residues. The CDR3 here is CASSKVSHNEQFF. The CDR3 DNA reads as TGTGCCAGCAGCAAAGTTAGTCACAATGAGCAGTTCTTC.

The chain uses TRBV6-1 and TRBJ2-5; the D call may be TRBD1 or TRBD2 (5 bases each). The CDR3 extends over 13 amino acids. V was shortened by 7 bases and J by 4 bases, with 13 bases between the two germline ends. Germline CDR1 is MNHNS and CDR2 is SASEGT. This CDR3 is CASKWGSRETQYF. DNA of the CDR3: TGTGCCAGCAAATGGGGGAGTCGAGAGACCCAGTACTTC.

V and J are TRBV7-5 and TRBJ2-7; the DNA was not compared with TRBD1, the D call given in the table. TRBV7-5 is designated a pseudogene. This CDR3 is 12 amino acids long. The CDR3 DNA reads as TGTGCCAGCAGCCTGGGGACAGGCGAGCAGTACTTC. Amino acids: CASSLGTGEQYF.

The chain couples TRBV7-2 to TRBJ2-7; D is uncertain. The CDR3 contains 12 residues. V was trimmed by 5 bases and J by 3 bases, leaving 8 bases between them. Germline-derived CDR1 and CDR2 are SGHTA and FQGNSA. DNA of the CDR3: TGTGCCAGCAGCCCGCAGGTCTACGAGCAGTACTTC. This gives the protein CASSPQVYEQYF.